The rows below give T cell receptor beta chains drawn from one sample of a study of response to subunit inactivated influenza vaccine. MiXCR, applied by TCRdb to the RT-PCR reads, yields one record per CDR3 protein. The repertoire consists of roughly 650,000 distinct CDR3 sequences, with 14% occurring once and the leading ten covering 7.6%. Sequenced material: PBMCs from blood, taken less than 15 days before vaccination. The receptors shown here come from a man in his fifties or sixties who received an inactivated influenza vaccine. Both conserved end residues are part of each CDR3. Each record gives: clone size, D gene, V gene, J gene, CDR3 protein, CDR3 DNA. The D gene is left open where the match is weak. Not all rows give a size; the values are once, few, many and, for expanded clones, a class.

>NA|NA|TRBV6-2/TRBV6-3|TRBJ2-7
CASSFQTGREQYF
TGTGCCAGCAGTTTCCAGACCGGCCGGGAGCAGTACTTC
>many|NA|TRBV5-1|TRBJ2-7
CASSFGPASYEQYF
TGCGCCAGCAGCTTCGGGCCCGCCTCCTACGAGCAGTACTTC
>many|NA|TRBV24-1|TRBJ2-1
CATSDPIWGYNEQFF
TGTGCCACCAGTGACCCTATCTGGGGTTACAATGAGCAGTTCTTC
>NA|TRBD2|TRBV14|TRBJ2-3
CASSHAGTSGPSTDTQYF
TGTGCCAGCAGCCATGCCGGGACTAGCGGCCCTAGCACAGATACGCAGTATTTT
>many|NA|TRBV4-1|TRBJ1-5
CASSQEAGHSNQPQHF
TGCGCCAGCAGCCAAGAGGCAGGGCATAGCAATCAGCCCCAGCATTTT
>NA|NA|TRBV7-9|TRBJ2-3
CASSLAGRQGWSDTQYF
TGTGCCAGCAGCTTAGCGGGCCGTCAGGGTTGGTCAGATACGCAGTATTTT
>NA|NA|TRBV7-7|TRBJ2-3
CASSLGVGLSTDTQYF
TGTGCTAGCAGCTTAGGTGTGGGTCTCAGCACAGATACGCAGTATTTT
>NA|NA|TRBV18|TRBJ2-1
CASSTAQGEQFF
TGTGCCAGCTCAACCGCTCAGGGTGAGCAGTTCTTC
>few|NA|TRBV5-1|TRBJ2-1
CASSLAGAPSYNEQFF
TGCGCCAGCAGCTTGGCGGGCGCGCCGTCCTACAATGAGCAGTTCTTC
>NA|TRBD2|TRBV5-5|TRBJ2-1
CASSSGLAGGWGEQFF
TGTGCCAGCAGCTCTGGACTAGCGGGAGGGTGGGGTGAGCAGTTCTTC
>many|NA|TRBV4-1|TRBJ1-1
CASSQLRNTEAFF
TGCGCCAGCAGCCAGCTCAGGAACACTGAAGCTTTCTTT
>NA|NA|TRBV25-1|TRBJ1-3
CASSEGPTLKSGNTIYF
TGTGCCAGCAGTGAAGGACCTACCCTTAAGTCTGGAAACACCATATATTTT
>few|NA|TRBV7-2|TRBJ2-7
CASSIHGRPYEQYF
TGTGCCAGCAGCATCCACGGCAGGCCCTACGAGCAGTACTTC
>many|NA|TRBV12-3/TRBV12-4|TRBJ2-7
CASSLGTFYEQYF
TGTGCCAGCAGTTTGGGCACCTTCTACGAGCAGTACTTC
>NA|NA|TRBV18|TRBJ1-1
CASQKEGNTEAFF
TGTGCCAGCCAAAAAGAGGGGAACACTGAAGCTTTCTTT
>few|NA|TRBV6-5|TRBJ1-1
CASSFRGRNTEAFF
TGTGCCAGCAGTTTCAGGGGCCGGAACACTGAAGCTTTCTTT
>NA|TRBD2|TRBV27|TRBJ2-1
CASTKSGRANEQFF
TGTGCCAGCACGAAAAGCGGGAGGGCCAATGAGCAGTTCTTC
>many|TRBD2|TRBV7-6|TRBJ2-1
CASSLARWTSGERETYNEQFF
TGTGCCAGCAGCTTAGCCCGTTGGACTAGCGGAGAGAGGGAAACCTACAATGAGCAGTTCTTC
>many|NA|TRBV6-5|TRBJ2-3
CASSYPAAQGSDTQYF
TGTGCCAGCAGTTACCCAGCCGCACAGGGATCCGATACGCAGTATTTT
>few|NA|TRBV12-3/TRBV12-4|TRBJ2-5
CASSLYLSRGETQYF
TGTGCCAGCAGTTTATACTTGTCCAGAGGAGAGACCCAGTACTTC
>few|NA|TRBV10-3|TRBJ2-6
CAISVTQAQAGANVLTF
TGTGCCATCAGTGTCACGCAGGCTCAAGCTGGGGCCAACGTCCTGACTTTC
>NA|TRBD1|TRBV6-2/TRBV6-3|TRBJ2-7
CASSFGQGLRYEQYF
TGTGCCAGCAGTTTTGGACAGGGATTACGCTACGAGCAGTACTTC
>NA|NA|TRBV9|TRBJ2-7
CASSVDLGSYEQYF
TGTGCCAGCAGCGTAGACTTGGGCTCCTACGAGCAGTACTTC
>NA|TRBD2|TRBV3-1|TRBJ2-3
CASRGTSGGTTDTQYF
TGTGCCAGCAGGGGGACTAGCGGCGGGACCACAGATACGCAGTATTTT
>few|NA|TRBV2|TRBJ1-5
CASRGGTSNQPQHF
TGTGCCAGCAGGGGCGGGACTAGCAATCAGCCCCAGCATTTT
>NA|NA|TRBV7-2|TRBJ1-2
CASSQRGFYGYTF
TGTGCCAGCAGCCAAAGGGGGTTCTATGGCTACACCTTC
>many|TRBD1|TRBV7-8|TRBJ2-2
CASSLVQGGLLTGELFF
TGTGCCAGCAGCTTAGTCCAAGGGGGCCTTTTAACCGGGGAGCTGTTTTTT
>few|TRBD2|TRBV6-5|TRBJ2-3
CASSSATSGRTDTQYF
TGTGCCAGCAGTTCCGCGACTAGCGGGAGAACAGATACGCAGTATTTT
>few|NA|TRBV4-1|TRBJ1-1
CASSRMRDTEAFF
TGCGCCAGCAGCCGAATGCGTGACACTGAAGCTTTCTTT
>NA|NA|TRBV28|TRBJ2-5
CASSLRGLVVKETQYF
TGTGCCAGCAGTTTACGAGGCCTCGTGGTGAAGGAGACCCAGTACTTC
>NA|TRBD1|TRBV29-1|TRBJ2-7
CSVDKTGGFREQYF
TGCAGCGTCGATAAGACAGGGGGATTTCGCGAGCAGTACTTC
>NA|NA|TRBV7-9|TRBJ2-5
CASSLFLRREETQYF
TGTGCCAGCAGCTTATTTCTGAGAAGGGAGGAGACCCAGTACTTC
>NA|TRBD1|TRBV3-1|TRBJ1-1
CASSQDQRTGNTEAFF
TGTGCCAGCAGCCAAGATCAAAGGACAGGGAACACTGAAGCTTTCTTT
>NA|NA|TRBV9|TRBJ1-3
CASSVEQISGNTIYF
TGTGCCAGCAGCGTAGAACAGATCTCTGGAAACACCATATATTTT
>NA|NA|TRBV11-2|TRBJ2-1
CASSSRLTGDHNEQFF
TGTGCCAGCAGCTCCCGGCTGACGGGGGACCACAATGAGCAGTTCTTC
>few|TRBD2|TRBV5-1|TRBJ2-3
CASSLGHTSGRATDTQYF
TGCGCCAGCAGCTTGGGGCACACTAGCGGGAGGGCCACAGATACGCAGTATTTT
>few|NA|TRBV4-2|TRBJ1-4
CASSQDFALGGEKLFF
TGTGCCAGCAGCCAAGATTTCGCACTGGGAGGGGAAAAACTGTTTTTT
>NA|NA|TRBV20-1|TRBJ1-6
CSARMRIVRQDNSPLHF
TGCAGTGCTAGGATGCGGATAGTCCGACAGGACAATTCACCCCTCCACTTT
>many|NA|TRBV12-3/TRBV12-4|TRBJ1-1
CASSFTGTEAFF
TGTGCCAGCAGTTTCACAGGCACTGAAGCTTTCTTT
>NA|TRBD1|TRBV28|TRBJ2-5
CASSSGTGAETQYF
TGTGCCAGCAGTTCCGGGACAGGGGCAGAGACCCAGTACTTC
>NA|TRBD1|TRBV14|TRBJ1-2
CASSPLTGRGNYGYTF
TGTGCCAGCAGCCCCTTGACAGGGAGGGGCAACTATGGCTACACCTTC
>few|TRBD2|TRBV29-1|TRBJ2-1
CSATSGSSYNEQFF
TGCAGCGCAACTAGCGGGAGCTCCTACAATGAGCAGTTCTTC